A single sample is the source of the 30 T cell receptor beta chains below, sequenced in a study of blood T cell repertoires in COVID-19. Data came from immunoSEQ multiplex PCR; TCRdb stores just in-frame clones and leaves some out. The table includes 270,000 or so clones, approximately 89% detected once. The sequencing sample was made of peripheral blood. Receptors were obtained from a man in his forties with active or convalescent COVID-19.

Worth noting for this clone: The junction departs from germline at one end; a sequencing error may be responsible. V gene TRBV5-1 combines with J gene TRBJ2-3; D is possibly TRBD2 (5 bases). The germline gives CDR1 SGHRS, CDR2 YFSETQ. The CDR3 loop spans 15 amino acids. This CDR3 reads CASRLGTGDTDTQYF. CDR3 bases: TGCGCCAGCAGGTTGGGTACCGGGGACACAGATACGCAGTATTTT.

The chain is built from TRBV2 and TRBJ1-3; unclear D gene. V was cut by 4 bases and J by 2 bases, with 9 bases left in between. The CDR3 has 14 amino acids. The germline CDR1 and CDR2 sequences are SNHLY and FYNNEI. The CDR3 reads CASSVERAGNTIYF. The CDR3 nucleotides read TGTGCCAGCAGTGTAGAGCGGGCTGGAAACACCATATATTTT.

The V gene is TRBV30, the J gene TRBJ1-1; TRBD1 matches 7 bases. Germline CDR1 GTSNPN, CDR2 SVGIG (reference sequence). The CDR3 has 14 residues. V lost 4 bases, J lost 5 bases, and 10 bases stayed unmatched. CDR3 DNA: TGTGCCTGGAAGATAACAGGGGTTTGGACTGAAGCTTTCTTT. It codes for CAWKITGVWTEAFF. The whole variable domain, filled in from reference TRBV30 and TRBJ1-1, reads SQTIHQWPATLVQPVGSPLSLECTVEGTSNPNLYWYRQAAGRGLQLLFYSVGIGQISSEVPQNLSASRPQDRQFILSSKKLLLSDSGFYLCAWKITGVWTEAFFGQGTRLTVV.

This sequence joins TRBV30 and TRBJ1-6; 7 bases are a match to TRBD1. J gave up 7 bases and V 7 bases, and 10 bases lay outside the gene matches. The CDR3 consists of 14 residues. Germline V gene data show CDR1 as GTSNPN and CDR2 as SVGIG (reference sequence). The CDR3 sequence: CAYDQRGRNSPLHF. Written as DNA, the CDR3 is TGTGCCTATGATCAAAGGGGGCGGAATTCACCCCTCCACTTT.

The chain links TRBV24-1 to TRBJ2-5, with 11 bases fitting TRBD2. Germline V lookup: CDR1 KGHDR, CDR2 SFDVKD. Germline trimming cut 1 base from V and 4 bases from J; bases unmatched to any gene: 4. This CDR3 has 16 residues. DNA for the CDR3: TGTGCCACCAGTGATTTATATAGCGGGAGGGGAGAGACCCAGTACTTC. Its protein product is CATSDLYSGRGETQYF.

This sequence joins TRBV30 and TRBJ1-1, with 9 bases matching TRBD1. The germline V gene has CDR1 GTSNPN and CDR2 SVGIG (reference sequence). CDR3 length: 18 residues. Trimming took 4 bases from V and 4 from J; bases not matched to a gene: 19. The CDR3 DNA follows: TGTGCCTGGATCACCTTTGGACAGGGGACCTTTTTCGGCACTGAAGCTTTCTTT. It codes for CAWITFGQGTFFGTEAFF.

This rearrangement joins TRBV28 to TRBJ2-7, with a tentative D call TRBD2 (6 bases). CDR3 length: 16 amino acids. V shed 1 base and J shed 1 base, with 14 bases lying between them. Looked up from germline, CDR1 is MDHEN and CDR2 is SYDVKM. DNA of the CDR3: TGTGCCAGCAGTTTATACAGCGGGTCCCTTTCCTACGAGCAGTACTTC. Protein sequence: CASSLYSGSLSYEQYF.

Turning to this clone: The sample carries other DNA sequences with the same CDR3. The V gene is TRBV4-2, the J gene TRBJ1-3; D possibly corresponds to TRBD1 (5 bases). The germline gives CDR1 LGHNA, CDR2 YNFKEQ. The CDR3 is made up of 15 amino acids. The V gene lost 0 bases and the J gene lost 0 bases, with 6 bases spanning the gap. CDR3 coding DNA: TGTGCCAGCAGCCAAGATAGGGGCTCTGGAAACACCATATATTTT. Encoded protein: CASSQDRGSGNTIYF.

The J gene is TRBJ2-5, the V gene TRBV30; weak D call: TRBD1 (6 bases). This CDR3 contains 17 residues. In germline, CDR1 is GTSNPN, CDR2 SVGIG (reference sequence). V was pared by 1 base and J by 10 bases, with 28 bases between. CDR3 residues: CAWSDPHLDSLWVNQYF. CDR3 in DNA: TGTGCCTGGAGTGATCCTCATTTGGACAGCCTGTGGGTGAACCAGTACTTC. The whole variable domain, filled in from reference TRBV30 and TRBJ2-5, reads SQTIHQWPATLVQPVGSPLSLECTVEGTSNPNLYWYRQAAGRGLQLLFYSVGIGQISSEVPQNLSASRPQDRQFILSSKKLLLSDSGFYLCAWSDPHLDSLWVNQYFGPGTRLLVL.

This rearrangement joins TRBV5-4 to TRBJ2-3; 7 bases agree with TRBD2. This CDR3 comprises 16 residues. Germline values: CDR1 SGHNT, CDR2 YYREEE (reference sequence). V shed 4 bases and J 3 bases; nucleotides not matched to a gene: 11. This CDR3 is CASSAGPFGRTDTQYF. For the CDR3, the DNA is TGTGCCAGCAGCGCCGGACCGTTCGGGAGGACAGATACGCAGTATTTT. The complete variable domain, with remaining parts taken from reference TRBV5-4 and TRBJ2-3, reads ETGVTQSPTHLIKTRGQQVTLRCSSQSGHNTVSWYQQALGQGPQFIFQYYREEENGRGNFPPRFSGLQFPNYSSELNVNALELDDSALYLCASSAGPFGRTDTQYFGPGTRLTVL.

The chain is built from TRBV27 and TRBJ2-1, with D possibly matching TRBD2 (6 bases). The germline gives CDR1 MNHEY, CDR2 SMNVEV (reference sequence). Trimming removed 7 bases at V and 2 bases at J, with 12 bases between. The CDR3 runs 14 residues. This chain's CDR3 is CASTGGGTYNEQFF. The CDR3 DNA sequence: TGTGCCAGCACCGGGGGAGGAACCTACAATGAGCAGTTCTTC.

The sample holds one count of this clone. This chain connects TRBV11-2 to TRBJ1-1, with a possible D match to TRBD1 (6 bases). Germline V gene lookup returns CDR1 SGHAT and CDR2 FQNNGV. The V gene lost 7 bases and the J gene lost 6 bases, with 18 bases spanning the gap. The CDR3 has 14 residues. CDR3 coding DNA: TGTGCCAGCAAGGACAGTTTCCGCCCTTCTGAAGCTTTCTTT. Its translation: CASKDSFRPSEAFF.

CDR3 amino acids: CASSYSTGTYEQYF. DNA for the CDR3: TGTGCCAGCAGTTACTCGACAGGGACCTACGAGCAGTACTTC. The chain is built from TRBV6-5 and TRBJ2-7; 7 nucleotides align to TRBD1. The trim removed 0 bases at V and 2 bases at J, leaving 1 base unmatched. Germline V gives CDR1 MNHEY, CDR2 SVGAGI. The CDR3 totals 14 residues.

This clone was counted only a few times. The chain is built from TRBV6-5 and TRBJ2-3, with TRBD1 identical over 7 bases. CDR3 length equals 15 residues. With 2 bases clipped from V and 2 bases from J, the junction kept 4 bases outside the gene matches. The germline CDR1 and CDR2 sequences are MNHEY and SVGAGI. The CDR3 sequence is CASSYDGTATDTQYF. CDR3 nucleotides: TGTGCCAGCAGTTACGATGGGACAGCCACAGATACGCAGTATTTT.

This chain joins TRBV7-8 and TRBJ1-5; perhaps TRBD1 as D (5 bases). Per germline, CDR1 SGHVS and CDR2 FQNEAQ. The CDR3 sequence is 14 residues long. Trimming took off 1 base at V and 6 bases at J, with 10 bases between the two ends. The CDR3 sequence: CASSLESGSQPQHF. In DNA form, the CDR3 reads TGTGCCAGCAGCTTAGAATCAGGGTCTCAGCCCCAGCATTTT.

The rearrangement uses TRBV27 and TRBJ1-4; 7 bases are a match to TRBD1. This CDR3 has 14 amino acids. V shed 6 bases, J shed 4 bases, and the junction held 5 bases outside the gene matches. CDR1 and CDR2 from the germline V gene are MNHEY and SMNVEV (reference sequence). This CDR3 reads CASRTGQYNEKLFF. The CDR3 coding sequence is TGTGCCAGCAGAACGGGACAGTATAATGAAAAACTGTTTTTT.

The chain links TRBV3-1 (or the pseudogene TRBV3-2) to TRBJ2-7, with 13 bases lining up with TRBD2. V was pared by 5 bases and J by 2 bases, with 12 bases of the junction left unmatched. This CDR3 contains 18 residues. Germline lookup yields CDR1 LGHDT and CDR2 YNNKEL (reference sequence). This CDR3 is CASSSTSGRAVVPYEQYF. The CDR3 bases are TGTGCCAGCAGCTCAACTAGCGGGAGGGCCGTTGTCCCCTACGAGCAGTACTTC.

The chain couples TRBV4-1 to TRBJ2-1; 7 nucleotides line up with TRBD2. The CDR3 contains 15 residues. Looked up from germline, CDR1 is MGHRA and CDR2 is YSYEKL. J lost 7 bases, V lost 5 bases, and 11 bases had no gene match. CDR3 sequence reads: CASSYLAEIRNEQFF. CDR3 DNA sequence: TGCGCCAGCAGCTACCTAGCGGAGATTAGGAATGAGCAGTTCTTC.

The chain employs TRBV6-4 and TRBJ1-2; D ambiguous. The CDR3 totals 15 residues. The V gene's germline CDR1 is MRHNA and CDR2 SNTAGT. V gave up 4 bases and J gave up 0 bases, with 12 bases separating them. CDR3 loop: CASSVEAQANYGYTF. The CDR3 DNA reads TGTGCCAGCAGTGTCGAGGCCCAAGCTAACTATGGCTACACCTTC.

The chain carries TRBV2 and TRBJ2-7, with 10 nucleotides matching TRBD1. The CDR3 consists of 14 residues. Germline-derived CDR1 and CDR2 are SNHLY and FYNNEI. The trim removed 4 bases at V and 4 bases at J, leaving 4 bases unmatched. The CDR3 sequence is CASSVRQGAYEQYF. The CDR3 DNA sequence: TGTGCCAGCAGTGTTCGACAGGGGGCTTACGAGCAGTACTTC.

The chain recombines TRBV6-1 with TRBJ1-5; D remains ambiguous. The CDR3 has 18 amino acids. The V and J ends lost 2 bases and 0 bases respectively, with 17 bases between them. In germline, CDR1 is MNHNS, CDR2 SASEGT. CDR3 DNA: TGTGCCAGCAGTGAACTGCCGGGATCCGCTTATAGCAATCAGCCCCAGCATTTT. Translated: CASSELPGSAYSNQPQHF.

The chain carries TRBV27 and TRBJ2-2; 8 bases agree with TRBD2. The CDR3 runs to 16 residues. V dropped 6 bases and J dropped 0; count of bases not matched to a gene: 6. Per germline, CDR1 MNHEY and CDR2 SMNVEV (reference sequence). The CDR3 nucleotides read TGTGCCAGCAGGGTACTAGCGGAGGCGAACACCGGGGAGCTGTTTTTT. Its translation is CASRVLAEANTGELFF.

The chain joins TRBV5-1 to TRBJ2-1; possible D gene TRBD1, 6 bases. Germline V gene lookup returns CDR1 SGHRS and CDR2 YFSETQ. CDR3 size: 15 residues. V lost 0 bases to trimming and J lost 4 bases, with 11 bases between them. CDR3 sequence: CASSLEQGWYNEQFF. The DNA of the CDR3 is TGCGCCAGCAGCTTGGAGCAGGGGTGGTACAATGAGCAGTTCTTC.

CDR3 DNA sequence: TGTGCCAGCAGCTCCAGGGAATCCTACGAGCAGTACTTC. Its translation is CASSSRESYEQYF. The chain links TRBV11-2 to TRBJ2-7; D might be TRBD1 (5 bases). With 4 bases removed from V and 1 base from J, the gap between germline ends came to 8 bases. The CDR3 extends over 13 amino acids. Germline assignment: CDR1 SGHAT and CDR2 FQNNGV.

V usage is TRBV3-1 (or the pseudogene TRBV3-2) and J usage is TRBJ2-2, with 8 bases fitting TRBD1. The V and J ends lost 3 bases and 5 bases, in that order; junction bases with no gene match: 5. CDR1 is LGHDT, CDR2 YNNKEL, per germline (reference sequence). The CDR3 spans 15 residues. The CDR3 reads CASSHRDRRTGELFF. Here the CDR3 DNA reads TGTGCCAGCAGCCATCGGGACAGGCGGACCGGGGAGCTGTTTTTT.

The chain has TRBV9 and TRBJ2-2; 12 positions match TRBD2. Per germline, CDR1 SGDLS and CDR2 YYNGEE. This CDR3 has 15 residues. J lost 1 base, V lost 5 bases, and 0 bases had no gene match. The chain's CDR3 is CASRTSGGNTGELFF. The CDR3 DNA follows: TGTGCCAGCAGGACTAGCGGGGGGAACACCGGGGAGCTGTTTTTT.

This rearrangement joins TRBV28 to TRBJ2-1, with 11 bases that match TRBD1. J gave up 9 bases and V 11 bases, and 12 bases lay outside the gene matches. CDR1 is MDHEN and CDR2 is SYDVKM in the germline V gene. CDR3 length: 14 amino acids. As DNA, the CDR3 is TGTGCCTCCCGGGGACAGGGGGATTCGAGTGAGCAGTTCTTC. Protein: CASRGQGDSSEQFF.

Ten or more counts support this clone. The rearrangement uses TRBV10-3 and TRBJ2-2; 10 bases line up with TRBD1. The CDR3 loop spans 14 amino acids. V shed 8 bases and J 6 bases; nucleotides not matched to a gene: 6. Germline-derived CDR1 and CDR2 are ENHRY and SYGVKD. CDR3 sequence: CAIGPTGGPGELFF. CDR3 in DNA: TGTGCCATCGGTCCGACAGGGGGCCCCGGGGAGCTGTTTTTT.

This rearrangement joins TRBV10-1 to TRBJ2-3; D call uncertain. There are 14 residues in the CDR3. Trimming cost V 8 bases and J 2 bases, with 14 bases left between them. Germline V lookup: CDR1 WNHNN, CDR2 SYGVQD (reference sequence). The CDR3 DNA reads TGCGCCAGCTCCGGAGTCCCCACCACAGATACGCAGTATTTT. Its translation: CASSGVPTTDTQYF.

This chain connects TRBV11-2 to TRBJ2-1; 16 bases match TRBD2. J gave up 9 bases and V 1 base, and 6 bases lay outside the gene matches. The germline V gene has CDR1 SGHAT and CDR2 FQNNGV. The CDR3 covers 17 residues. Here the CDR3 reads CASSLVGTSGGAFEQFF. Written as DNA, the CDR3 is TGTGCCAGCAGCTTAGTGGGGACTAGCGGGGGGGCCTTTGAGCAGTTCTTC.